The rows below give T cell receptor beta chains drawn from one sample of a study of radiotherapy plus CTLA-4 blockade in lung cancer. Measured with immunoSEQ multiplex PCR; TCRdb has only the in-frame clones, and not every one. There are more than 55,000 clones in the sample; about 80% occur only once, and around 4.2% lies in the top ten. Sequenced here: peripheral blood, sampled from a patient treated with radiotherapy plus ipilimumab. These receptors all stem from a human donor with non-small cell lung cancer who had a partial response to radiotherapy plus ipilimumab. The CDR3 runs from the conserved cysteine through the conserved F or W. Fields, in order: D gene, J gene, V gene, clone size, CDR3 DNA, CDR3 protein. A D gene is named only where the DNA matches it firmly. For some rows the clone size is stated as once, few or many, or as a class when expanded; others skip it.

D gene: .; J gene: TRBJ2-2; V gene: TRBV11-3; clone size: .; CDR3 DNA: TGTGCCAGCAGCTTTAGCTTATTCAGGAACACCGGGGAGCTGTTTTTT; CDR3 protein: CASSFSLFRNTGELFF
D gene: TRBD2; J gene: TRBJ2-3; V gene: TRBV6-6; clone size: few; CDR3 DNA: TGTGCCAGCAGTCCACTGGGACTAGCGGGGACAGATACGCAGTATTTT; CDR3 protein: CASSPLGLAGTDTQYF
D gene: TRBD2; J gene: TRBJ2-5; V gene: TRBV7-9; clone size: .; CDR3 DNA: TGTGCCAGCAGCCCCCTAGCGGGGAAGGCGGAGACCCAGTACTTC; CDR3 protein: CASSPLAGKAETQYF
D gene: .; J gene: TRBJ1-4; V gene: TRBV7-6; clone size: .; CDR3 DNA: TGTGCCAGCAGCTTAGGAGGGACTGGTAATGAAAAACTGTTTTTT; CDR3 protein: CASSLGGTGNEKLFF
D gene: .; J gene: TRBJ1-1; V gene: TRBV7-2; clone size: medium-sized; CDR3 DNA: TGTGCCAGCAGCTACCGGCAGGACACCAACACTGAAGCTTTCTTT; CDR3 protein: CASSYRQDTNTEAFF
D gene: TRBD1; J gene: TRBJ1-1; V gene: TRBV14; clone size: .; CDR3 DNA: TGTGCCAGCAGCCGGGGACAGCGGCACACTGAAGCTTTCTTT; CDR3 protein: CASSRGQRHTEAFF
D gene: TRBD1; J gene: TRBJ1-2; V gene: TRBV19; clone size: .; CDR3 DNA: TGTGCCAGTAGCCCCAAGGGACAGGTCTATGGCTACACCTTC; CDR3 protein: CASSPKGQVYGYTF
D gene: TRBD2; J gene: TRBJ2-3; V gene: TRBV29-1; clone size: .; CDR3 DNA: TGCAGCGTTAGCGGGGGATCCGAAGATACGCAGTATTTT; CDR3 protein: CSVSGGSEDTQYF
D gene: .; J gene: TRBJ2-5; V gene: TRBV18; clone size: .; CDR3 DNA: TGTGCCAGCTCACCAAGTTCGGGGCAAGAGACCCAGTACTTC; CDR3 protein: CASSPSSGQETQYF
D gene: .; J gene: TRBJ2-1; V gene: TRBV28; clone size: .; CDR3 DNA: TGTGCCAGCAGTTTATTGGAGCTTGAGCAGTTCTTC; CDR3 protein: CASSLLELEQFF